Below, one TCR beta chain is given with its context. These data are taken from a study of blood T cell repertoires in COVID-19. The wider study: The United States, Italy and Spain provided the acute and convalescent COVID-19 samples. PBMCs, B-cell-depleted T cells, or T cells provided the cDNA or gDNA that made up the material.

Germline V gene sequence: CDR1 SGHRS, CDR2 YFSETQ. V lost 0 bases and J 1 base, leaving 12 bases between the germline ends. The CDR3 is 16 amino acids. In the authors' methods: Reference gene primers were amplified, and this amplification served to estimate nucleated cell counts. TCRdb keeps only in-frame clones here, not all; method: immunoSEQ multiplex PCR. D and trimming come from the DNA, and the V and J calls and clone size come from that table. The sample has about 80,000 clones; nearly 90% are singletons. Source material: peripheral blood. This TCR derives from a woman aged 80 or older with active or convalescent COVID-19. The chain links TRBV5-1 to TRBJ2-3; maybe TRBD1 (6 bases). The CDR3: CASSLARGGGTDTQYF. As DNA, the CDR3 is TGCGCCAGCAGCTTGGCCAGGGGTGGGGGCACAGATACGCAGTATTTT.